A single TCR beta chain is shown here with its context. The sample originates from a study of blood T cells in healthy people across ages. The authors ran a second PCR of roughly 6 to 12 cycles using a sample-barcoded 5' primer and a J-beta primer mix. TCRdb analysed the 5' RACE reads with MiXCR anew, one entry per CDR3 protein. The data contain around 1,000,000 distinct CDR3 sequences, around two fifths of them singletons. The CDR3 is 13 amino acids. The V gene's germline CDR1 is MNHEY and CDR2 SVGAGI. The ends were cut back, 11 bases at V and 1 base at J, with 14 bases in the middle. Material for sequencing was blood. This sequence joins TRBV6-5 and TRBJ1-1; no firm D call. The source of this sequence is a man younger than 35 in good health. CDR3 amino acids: CAASEGQNTEAFF. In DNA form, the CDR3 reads TGTGCCGCCTCCGAGGGCCAGAACACTGAAGCTTTCTTT.